These 30 T cell receptor beta chains came from one sample sequenced in a study of blood T cell repertoires in COVID-19. Assay used: immunoSEQ multiplex PCR; TCRdb lists only in-frame clones, some missing. The sample gives more than 250,000 clones, around 88% of which show up once; 0.95% to 1.5% is in the top ten. The sample comprised PBMCs or T cells enriched from blood (not recorded which). The receptors shown here come from a woman aged 40-49 years with acute COVID-19.

This chain uses TRBV12-3 or TRBV12-4 with TRBJ2-2, with D possibly TRBD2 on 5 matching bases. Trimming took off 8 bases at V and 8 bases at J, with 15 bases between the two ends. The CDR3 extends over 13 amino acids. In DNA, the CDR3 is TGTGCCAGCGGAAATTGGCGGACTGGGGAGCTGTTTTTT. The encoded protein is CASGNWRTGELFF.

The chain couples TRBV5-1 to TRBJ1-1; D is unresolved. In germline, CDR1 is SGHRS, CDR2 YFSETQ. The V end was cut by 4 bases, the J end by 1 base, with 11 bases between. The CDR3 contains 14 residues. The chain's CDR3 is CASSVDTQNTEAFF. The CDR3 DNA is TGCGCCAGCAGCGTCGATACACAGAACACTGAAGCTTTCTTT. Filled out from reference TRBV5-1 and TRBJ1-1, the complete variable domain reads KAGVTQTPRYLIKTRGQQVTLSCSPISGHRSVSWYQQTPGQGLQFLFEYFSETQRNKGNFPGRFSGRQFSNSRSEMNVSTLELGDSALYLCASSVDTQNTEAFFGQGTRLTVV.

This rearrangement joins TRBV5-6 to TRBJ1-6; TRBD1 matches at 9 bases. There are 19 residues in the CDR3. Trimming took 0 bases from V and 10 from J; bases not matched to a gene: 17. From germline, CDR1 is SGHDT and CDR2 YYEEEE. The DNA of the CDR3 is TGTGCCAGCAGCTTGGAGTTGGGACAGGGTCAAGGGGGGAGCTCACCCCTCCACTTT. It specifies CASSLELGQGQGGSSPLHF.

The chain joins TRBV14 to TRBJ2-2, with D tentatively TRBD1 (6 bases). The CDR3 has 16 residues. V gave up 2 bases and J gave up 1 base, with 11 bases separating them. Germline lookup yields CDR1 SGHDN and CDR2 FVKESK. The CDR3 reads CASSQLDRMNTGELFF. DNA for the CDR3: TGTGCCAGCAGCCAACTCGACAGGATGAACACCGGGGAGCTGTTTTTT.

The chain carries TRBV7-9 and TRBJ2-1, with 9 bases matching TRBD1. V dropped 7 bases and J dropped 6; count of bases not matched to a gene: 16. Germline loops: CDR1 SEHNR, CDR2 FQNEAQ (reference sequence). CDR3 size: 17 residues. In nucleotides, the CDR3 is TGTGCCAGCACCATCCGAAAGGGGACAGGGATAGGCAATGAGCAGTTCTTC. The encoded protein is CASTIRKGTGIGNEQFF.

The sample holds one count of this clone. The chain has TRBV19 and TRBJ2-5, with D perhaps TRBD2 (6 bases). The CDR3 loop spans 13 amino acids. Deletions cut 2 bases from V and 8 bases from J, with 12 bases between. Germline V gives CDR1 LNHDA, CDR2 SQIVND (reference sequence). This CDR3 is CASSINREHTQYF. The CDR3 DNA reads TGTGCCAGTAGTATAAACCGGGAGCACACCCAGTACTTC.

The chain combines TRBV18 with TRBJ2-3, with 9 bases lining up with TRBD2. Germline V gives CDR1 KGHSH, CDR2 LQKENI. This CDR3 is 16 amino acids long. J lost 4 bases, V lost 6 bases, and 11 bases had no gene match. CDR3 nucleotide sequence: TGTGCCAGCTCCCCCATAGCGGGAGTTAGCGCAGATACGCAGTATTTT. Translating it yields CASSPIAGVSADTQYF.

The chain employs TRBV19 and TRBJ1-4; D is ambiguous. Trimming removed 5 bases from V and 0 bases from J, with 7 bases in between. The germline gives CDR1 LNHDA, CDR2 SQIVND (reference sequence). The length of the CDR3 is 14 residues. CDR3 nucleotide sequence: TGTGCCAGTAGTTTCGGAGCAACTAATGAAAAACTGTTTTTT. Its translation: CASSFGATNEKLFF.

As to this clone: The sample holds other DNA sequences that translate to the same CDR3. The V gene is TRBV7-2, the J gene TRBJ2-1, with 9 bases identical to TRBD2. V gave up 2 bases and J gave up 3 bases; unmatched junction bases: 2. This CDR3 spans 15 amino acids. Germline V gene lookup returns CDR1 SGHTA and CDR2 FQGNSA. The CDR3 sequence: CASSLLAGFYNEQFF. In DNA form, the CDR3 reads TGTGCCAGCAGCTTACTAGCGGGGTTCTACAATGAGCAGTTCTTC.

The gene calls are TRBV4-3 and TRBJ2-1, with TRBD2 matching 9 bases. Germline-derived CDR1 and CDR2 are LGHNA and YSLEER. This CDR3 comprises 17 residues. V lost 0 bases to trimming and J lost 2 bases; unmatched junction nucleotides: 5. The DNA for the CDR3 is TGCGCCAGCAGCCAAGAAAGGCTAGCGGGACCCTACAATGAGCAGTTCTTC. This encodes CASSQERLAGPYNEQFF.

This clone was seen just once. V and J are TRBV19 and TRBJ2-1; 13 bases fit TRBD2. V dropped 7 bases and J dropped 2; count of bases not matched to a gene: 11. CDR3 length: 18 residues. Germline lookup yields CDR1 LNHDA and CDR2 SQIVND (reference sequence). CDR3 residues: CASTFAGTSGDPYNEQFF. CDR3 nucleotide sequence: TGTGCCAGTACATTCGCCGGGACTAGCGGGGACCCCTACAATGAGCAGTTCTTC.

The CDR3 DNA sequence: TGTGCCAGCAGCACTAGCGGGAGGGCCAATGAGCAGTTCTTC. It specifies CASSTSGRANEQFF. This chain uses TRBV2 with TRBJ2-1, with 13 bases fitting TRBD2. Germline assignment: CDR1 SNHLY and CDR2 FYNNEI. J was trimmed by 6 bases and V by 6 bases; bases with no gene match: 2. This CDR3 is built from 14 residues. Based on the CDR3 plus reference TRBV2 and TRBJ2-1, the full variable domain is EPEVTQTPSHQVTQMGQEVILRCVPISNHLYFYWYRQILGQKVEFLVSFYNNEISEKSEIFDDQFSVERPDGSNFTLKIRSTKLEDSAMYFCASSTSGRANEQFFGPGTRLTVL.

The chain combines TRBV9 with TRBJ2-5; no definite D call. Trimming took 2 bases from V and 5 from J, leaving 10 bases between them. This CDR3 has 13 amino acids. Germline values: CDR1 SGDLS, CDR2 YYNGEE. This CDR3 reads CASSVGSKETQYF. CDR3 coding DNA: TGTGCCAGCAGCGTTGGCTCAAAGGAGACCCAGTACTTC.

The count of this clone is one. This chain uses TRBV6-5 with TRBJ1-3; weak D call: TRBD1 (6 bases). Germline V gives CDR1 MNHEY, CDR2 SVGAGI. V gave up 2 bases and J gave up 2 bases, with 10 bases separating them. The CDR3 runs to 15 residues. In DNA, the CDR3 is TGTGCCAGCAGTTACGCCGGACAGCCTGGAAACACCATATATTTT. Protein product: CASSYAGQPGNTIYF.

The gene calls are TRBV11-3 and TRBJ1-2, with 10 bases aligning to TRBD1. Germline-derived CDR1 and CDR2 are SGHNT and YENEEA. Trimming at V came to 1 base and at J to 4 bases, leaving 3 bases not matched to a gene. CDR3 length equals 15 residues. The CDR3 sequence is CASSLGQGAGYGYTF. The DNA of the CDR3 is TGTGCCAGCAGCTTAGGACAGGGGGCCGGCTATGGCTACACCTTC. The full variable domain, completed using reference TRBV11-3 and TRBJ1-2, is EAGVVQSPRYKIIEKKQPVAFWCNPISGHNTLYWYLQNLGQGPELLIRYENEEAVDDSQLPKDRFSAERLKGVDSTLKIQPAELGDSAVYLCASSLGQGAGYGYTFGSGTRLTVV.

The chain couples TRBV20-1 to TRBJ2-5; D unresolved. This CDR3 contains 11 residues. Germline V gives CDR1 DFQATT, CDR2 SNEGSKA (reference sequence). The V end was cut by 7 bases, the J end by 2 bases, with 8 bases between. CDR3 protein: CSGQLQETQYF. CDR3 sequence (DNA): TGCAGTGGGCAACTACAAGAGACCCAGTACTTC.

The chain carries TRBV24-1 and TRBJ2-5; TRBD2 aligns across 10 bases. The CDR3 consists of 16 residues. The J segment lost 7 bases and the V segment lost 1 base, leaving 8 bases of the junction unmatched. Germline V lookup: CDR1 KGHDR, CDR2 SFDVKD. The CDR3 DNA sequence: TGTGCCACCAGTGATTTTCCGTCTAGCGGGAGTGGGACCCAGTACTTC. Translating gives CATSDFPSSGSGTQYF.

The chain couples TRBV19 to TRBJ1-3; no clear D. Trimming pared 7 bases from V and 0 bases from J, leaving 16 bases between. Germline CDR1 and CDR2: LNHDA and SQIVND (reference sequence). The CDR3 consists of 16 residues. This CDR3 reads CASTYGMGSSGNTIYF. The CDR3 coding sequence is TGTGCCAGTACCTATGGCATGGGGAGCTCTGGAAACACCATATATTTT.

The chain employs TRBV24-1 and TRBJ2-2; weak D call: TRBD2 (5 bases). Germline V gives CDR1 KGHDR, CDR2 SFDVKD. CDR3 size: 12 residues. The CDR3 nucleotides are TGTCCGGGGATTGGGAACACCGGGGAGCTGTTTTTT. Translating it yields CPGIGNTGELFF.

The chain combines TRBV6-5 with TRBJ1-6; unclear D gene. The CDR3 sequence is 15 residues long. Trimming shortened V by 6 bases and J by 6 bases, and 15 bases separated the two germline ends. From germline, CDR1 is MNHEY and CDR2 SVGAGI. The chain's CDR3 is CASRLSRESNSPLHF. CDR3 coding DNA: TGTGCCAGCAGACTCAGCCGGGAGTCTAATTCACCCCTCCACTTT.

The rearrangement uses TRBV15 and TRBJ1-5; maybe TRBD1 (6 bases). Trimming removed 3 bases from V and 4 bases from J, with 16 bases in between. The CDR3 is 16 residues long. From germline, CDR1 is LNHNV and CDR2 YYDKDF (reference sequence). CDR3 amino acids: CATSREHRTANQPQHF. Written as DNA, the CDR3 is TGTGCCACCAGCAGGGAGCATAGGACAGCAAATCAGCCCCAGCATTTT.

The genes are TRBV27 and TRBJ1-4, with 9 bases that match TRBD1. The germline V gene encodes CDR1 MNHEY and CDR2 SMNVEV (reference sequence). V was clipped by 2 bases and J by 8 bases; unmatched bases: 21. This CDR3 contains 20 residues. This CDR3 reads CASSLRGAFLIGQGREKLFF. CDR3 nucleotide sequence: TGTGCCAGCAGTTTAAGGGGGGCCTTTCTGATTGGACAGGGGCGGGAAAAACTGTTTTTT. Together with reference TRBV27 and TRBJ1-4, the CDR3 gives the full variable domain: EAQVTQNPRYLITVTGKKLTVTCSQNMNHEYMSWYRQDPGLGLRQIYYSMNVEVTDKGDVPEGYKVSRKEKRNFPLILESPSPNQTSLYFCASSLRGAFLIGQGREKLFFGSGTQLSVL.

This chain joins TRBV5-5 and TRBJ2-2, with 7 bases that match TRBD2. CDR1 is SGHKS, CDR2 YYEKEE, per germline (reference sequence). The CDR3 runs 16 residues. V gave up 6 bases and J gave up 3 bases; unmatched junction bases: 11. As DNA, the CDR3 is TGTGCCAGCACCGCGGCGGCGGGAGTGGACACCGGGGAGCTGTTTTTT. Protein product: CASTAAAGVDTGELFF.

In its sample, this clone was seen once. The chain carries TRBV5-1 and TRBJ1-1, with 9 positions matching TRBD1. CDR3 length: 18 amino acids. Germline V lookup: CDR1 SGHRS, CDR2 YFSETQ. V was clipped by 2 bases and J by 1 base; unmatched bases: 12. This chain's CDR3 is CASSFVDRGIEGNTEAFF. In nucleotides, the CDR3 is TGCGCCAGCAGCTTCGTAGACAGGGGGATTGAGGGGAACACTGAAGCTTTCTTT.

This clone was observed a single time. CDR3 in DNA: TGTGCCAGCTCCCCCCCTGGGACAAATGAAGCTTTCTTT. Residues: CASSPPGTNEAFF. The gene calls are TRBV18 and TRBJ1-1; a weak D match, TRBD1 (6 bases). The CDR3 covers 13 residues. V was pared by 6 bases and J by 7 bases, with 15 bases between. Germline CDR1 is KGHSH and CDR2 is LQKENI. Based on the CDR3 plus reference TRBV18 and TRBJ1-1, the full variable domain is NAGVMQNPRHLVRRRGQEARLRCSPMKGHSHVYWYRQLPEEGLKFMVYLQKENIIDESGMPKERFSAEFPKEGPSILRIQQVVRGDSAAYFCASSPPGTNEAFFGQGTRLTVV.

This clone has only one observation. The V call is TRBV7-2, the J call TRBJ1-1; no clear D. The CDR3 covers 15 residues. Germline V gene sequence: CDR1 SGHTA, CDR2 FQGNSA. V was clipped by 5 bases and J by 2 bases, with 15 bases between them. The CDR3 reads CASSDALGLNTEAFF. In DNA, the CDR3 is TGTGCCAGCAGCGACGCCTTGGGCCTTAACACTGAAGCTTTCTTT.

This chain connects TRBV27 to TRBJ1-2; TRBD1 might be the D (6 bases). Germline lookup yields CDR1 MNHEY and CDR2 SMNVEV (reference sequence). The CDR3 loop spans 14 amino acids. Trimming cost V 3 bases and J 4 bases, with 12 bases left between them. The CDR3 region has the DNA TGTGCCAGCAGTTTGTCCAGGGGCGGCTATGGCTACACCTTC. This translates into CASSLSRGGYGYTF.

The chain carries TRBV9 and TRBJ1-5; maybe TRBD1 (6 bases). The CDR3 spans 14 residues. Looked up from germline, CDR1 is SGDLS and CDR2 is YYNGEE. The ends were cut back, 3 bases at V and 5 bases at J, with 12 bases in the middle. CDR3 amino acids: CASSGGGAHQPQHF. The DNA of the CDR3 is TGTGCCAGCAGCGGAGGGGGGGCCCATCAGCCCCAGCATTTT.

The chain recombines TRBV28 with TRBJ2-7, with 9 bases fitting TRBD2. This CDR3 has 14 amino acids. Germline V gives CDR1 MDHEN, CDR2 SYDVKM. The trim removed 2 bases at V and 3 bases at J, leaving 2 bases unmatched. The CDR3 bases are TGTGCCAGCAGTTTAGGCGGGAGGGGCTACGAGCAGTACGTC. Its protein product is CASSLGGRGYEQYV.

Comments on this clone: A much larger clone differs from this one at a single base, so this may be a read error. The chain combines TRBV27 with TRBJ1-1, with D possibly TRBD1 on 6 matching bases. Germline CDR1 reads MNHEY; CDR2 reads SMNVEV (reference sequence). Between the trimmed V and J ends, which lost 3 bases and 4 bases, there was a span of 9 bases. The CDR3 spans 13 residues. The CDR3 reads CASSFLGGTEAFF. Written as DNA, the CDR3 is TGTGCCAGCAGTTTTTTAGGGGGCACTGAAGCTTTCTTT.